The 21 T cell receptor beta chains below come from one sample, sequenced in a study of PD-L1 blockade in urothelial cancer. Repertoires were generated with immunoSEQ multiplex PCR, while TCRdb's copy carries only in-frame clones and drops some. The table lists 90,000 or so clones, around 90% of them singletons, with 1.5% to 2% in the top ten. As for time point: pretreatment peripheral blood. The specimen was PBMCs, collected around atezolizumab (anti-PD-L1) treatment. The source is a man in his fifties or sixties with urothelial cancer.

The gene calls are TRBV30 and TRBJ2-6; TRBD1 aligns across 9 bases. V shed 7 bases, J shed 2 bases, and the junction held 12 bases outside the gene matches. Germline-derived CDR1 and CDR2 are GTSNPN and SVGIG (reference sequence). CDR3 length: 17 residues. In DNA form, the CDR3 reads TGTGCCTACTCCCCCGACAGGGGGTTTACTGGGGCCAACGTCCTGACTTTC. Translation gives CAYSPDRGFTGANVLTF.

The J gene is TRBJ2-1, the V gene TRBV7-8; 9 bases fit TRBD1. Germline V gene sequence: CDR1 SGHVS, CDR2 FQNEAQ. J gave up 3 bases and V 4 bases, and 13 bases lay outside the gene matches. The CDR3 is 18 amino acids. CDR3 sequence: CASSSWPAGTGSYNEQFF. The DNA for the CDR3 is TGTGCCAGCAGCTCATGGCCAGCCGGGACAGGGAGCTACAATGAGCAGTTCTTC.

V and J are TRBV5-4 and TRBJ2-2; 11 positions agree with TRBD2. V was pared by 4 bases and J by 1 base, with 6 bases of the junction left unmatched. CDR3 length equals 17 residues. Looked up from germline, CDR1 is SGHNT and CDR2 is YYREEE (reference sequence). The chain's CDR3 is CASSLYGLAGNTGELFF. In nucleotides, the CDR3 is TGTGCCAGCAGCCTCTATGGACTAGCGGGGAACACCGGGGAGCTGTTTTTT.

This clone was seen a handful of times. The V call is TRBV5-4, the J call TRBJ2-7, with 8 nucleotides matching TRBD2. After removal of 1 base from V and 2 bases from J, the junction contained 5 bases not matched to a gene. The CDR3 is 15 amino acids. Germline CDR1 and CDR2: SGHNT and YYREEE (reference sequence). In nucleotides, the CDR3 is TGTGCCAGCAGCTTGTCGCTAGCGGGTACCTACGAGCAGTACTTC. Its protein is CASSLSLAGTYEQYF.

The rearrangement links TRBV19 to TRBJ2-3; tentative D call: TRBD2 (5 bases). The CDR3 loop spans 14 amino acids. The germline gives CDR1 LNHDA, CDR2 SQIVND (reference sequence). V lost 7 bases to trimming and J lost 6 bases, with 17 bases between them. As DNA, the CDR3 is TGTGCCAGTACCGACCATCGGGGTACCGATACGCAGTATTTT. This translates into CASTDHRGTDTQYF.

This chain joins TRBV5-1 and TRBJ2-5; possibly TRBD1 for D (6 bases). This CDR3 is 12 amino acids long. Germline assignment: CDR1 SGHRS and CDR2 YFSETQ. Trimming took off 8 bases at V and 5 bases at J, with 13 bases between the two ends. CDR3 in DNA: TGCGCCAGTTCAGGGGTACGCGAGACCCAGTACTTC. The encoded protein is CASSGVRETQYF.

This chain joins TRBV6-1 and TRBJ2-5, with a tentative D call TRBD2 (7 bases). The germline V and J ends were trimmed by 2 bases and 4 bases, with 14 bases remaining between them. This CDR3 spans 15 amino acids. CDR1 MNHNS and CDR2 SASEGT come from the germline V gene. The CDR3 loop is CASSELGGGAETQYF. The CDR3 DNA reads TGTGCCAGCAGTGAATTGGGGGGGGGCGCAGAGACCCAGTACTTC.

The chain employs TRBV4-1 and TRBJ2-5, with a possible D match to TRBD1 (6 bases). Germline V CDR1 and CDR2: MGHRA, YSYEKL. The ends were cut back, 1 base at V and 0 bases at J, with 18 bases in the middle. This CDR3 spans 18 amino acids. The CDR3 loop is CASSQGWGQSNYQETQYF. CDR3 DNA: TGCGCCAGCAGCCAAGGTTGGGGACAATCAAACTACCAAGAGACCCAGTACTTC.

The genes are TRBV7-2 and TRBJ2-5; no clear D. The CDR3 sequence is 13 residues long. The V and J ends lost 5 bases and 0 bases respectively, with 7 bases between them. The V gene's germline CDR1 is SGHTA and CDR2 FQGNSA. CDR3 amino acids: CASSPRDQETQYF. The CDR3 DNA sequence: TGTGCCAGCAGCCCCCGGGACCAAGAGACCCAGTACTTC. The variable domain in full, completed from reference TRBV7-2 and TRBJ2-5, reads GAGVSQSPSNKVTEKGKDVELRCDPISGHTALYWYRQSLGQGLEFLIYFQGNSAPDKSGLPSDRFSAERTGGSVSTLTIQRTQQEDSAVYLCASSPRDQETQYFGPGTRLLVL.

The V call is TRBV28, the J call TRBJ1-5, with 7 bases matching TRBD1. The germline V gene encodes CDR1 MDHEN and CDR2 SYDVKM. Trimming cost V 6 bases and J 6 bases; bases outside gene matches: 8. This CDR3 has 14 residues. CDR3 sequence reads: CASSNGQASQPQHF. The CDR3 bases are TGTGCCAGCAGCAACGGACAGGCTAGTCAGCCCCAGCATTTT.

The chain recombines TRBV4-1 with TRBJ2-2; perhaps TRBD2 as D (5 bases). The ends were cut back, 0 bases at V and 8 bases at J, with 7 bases in the middle. The germline gives CDR1 MGHRA, CDR2 YSYEKL. CDR3 size: 13 residues. The chain's CDR3 is CASSQDWTGELFF. CDR3 bases: TGCGCCAGCAGCCAAGATTGGACTGGGGAGCTGTTTTTT.

CDR3 DNA sequence: TGTGCCATCAGGGGACAGGGAGGGAGGTATGGCTACACCTTC. Its translation: CAIRGQGGRYGYTF. The chain couples TRBV10-3 to TRBJ1-2; 9 bases match TRBD1. Per the germline V gene, CDR1 is ENHRY and CDR2 is SYGVKD. V gave up 6 bases and J gave up 5 bases; unmatched junction bases: 7. The CDR3 is 14 amino acids.

The chain recombines TRBV7-8 with TRBJ2-7, with 9 positions matching TRBD1. J lost 3 bases, V lost 7 bases, and 7 bases had no gene match. In germline, CDR1 is SGHVS, CDR2 FQNEAQ. This CDR3 contains 14 residues. CDR3 nucleotide sequence: TGTGCCAGCATCCACAGGGGGCGAAACTACGAGCAGTACTTC. This codes for CASIHRGRNYEQYF.

The V gene is TRBV25-1, the J gene TRBJ2-3; D may be TRBD2 (7 bases). Trimming removed 8 bases at V and 1 base at J, with 13 bases between. CDR1 and CDR2 (germline): MGHDK, SYGVNS. The CDR3 loop spans 14 amino acids. DNA of the CDR3: TGTGCCAGCGCGGGGAGGGGGGGCACAGATACGCAGTATTTT. Translated: CASAGRGGTDTQYF.

This clone is a singleton in its sample. This chain links TRBV5-1 with TRBJ2-2; D is undetermined. Per germline, CDR1 SGHRS and CDR2 YFSETQ. V shed 1 base and J shed 3 bases, with 4 bases lying between them. The CDR3 consists of 13 residues. The CDR3 spells CASSLQDTGELFF. CDR3 DNA sequence: TGCGCCAGCAGCTTGCAGGACACCGGGGAGCTGTTTTTT.

V gene TRBV9 combines with J gene TRBJ2-2; 7 bases are a match to TRBD1. The CDR3 has 16 residues. Germline values: CDR1 SGDLS, CDR2 YYNGEE. Trimming took 4 bases from V and 1 from J; bases not matched to a gene: 7. The CDR3 protein is CASSPWTGKNTGELFF. CDR3 DNA: TGTGCCAGCAGCCCGTGGACAGGTAAGAACACCGGGGAGCTGTTTTTT. The full variable domain, in which reference TRBV9 and TRBJ2-2 provide the parts outside the CDR3, is DSGVTQTPKHLITATGQRVTLRCSPRSGDLSVYWYQQSLDQGLQFLIQYYNGEERAKGNILERFSAQQFPDLHSELNLSSLELGDSALYFCASSPWTGKNTGELFFGEGSRLTVL.

The CDR3, as DNA: TGTGCCAGCAGCGCAGGATACTCCTACAATGAGCAGTTCTTC. This gives the protein CASSAGYSYNEQFF. The chain combines TRBV7-2 with TRBJ2-1; no reliable D call. Trimming shortened V by 5 bases and J by 0 bases, and 8 bases separated the two germline ends. Germline V gene lookup returns CDR1 SGHTA and CDR2 FQGNSA. The CDR3 totals 14 residues.

The rearrangement uses TRBV19 and TRBJ2-3; no definite D call. Germline V gene lookup returns CDR1 LNHDA and CDR2 SQIVND (reference sequence). Trimming pared 4 bases from V and 6 bases from J, leaving 29 bases between. The CDR3 contains 19 residues. The CDR3 DNA sequence: TGTGCCAGTAGTAGGGCCCCTCTCCGAACCTCCCTAATTGTTGATACGCAGTATTTT. As protein: CASSRAPLRTSLIVDTQYF.

The J gene is TRBJ1-1, the V gene TRBV28; TRBD1 aligns across 8 bases. Unmatched junction bases numbered 3, after V lost 6 bases and J lost 3 bases. Germline CDR1 reads MDHEN; CDR2 reads SYDVKM. There are 13 residues in the CDR3. The CDR3 sequence is CASSLTGDTEAFF. The DNA for the CDR3 is TGTGCCAGCAGCCTGACAGGGGACACTGAAGCTTTCTTT.

This chain joins TRBV14 and TRBJ1-2; TRBD1 agrees at 8 bases. The V gene's germline CDR1 is SGHDN and CDR2 FVKESK. V was clipped by 5 bases and J by 5 bases; unmatched bases: 4. This CDR3 has 13 residues. CDR3 nucleotide sequence: TGTGCCAGCAGCATAAACAGGGGGTATGGCTACACCTTC. Its protein is CASSINRGYGYTF.

This chain uses TRBV29-1 with TRBJ1-5, with TRBD1 identical over 8 bases. The CDR3 sequence is 13 residues long. The germline CDR1 and CDR2 sequences are SQVTM and ANQGSEA. With V trimmed by 4 bases and J by 4 bases, 3 bases remained unmatched. The CDR3 DNA reads as TGCAGCGTTGTACAGGGGGTTAATCAGCCCCAGCATTTT. Translated: CSVVQGVNQPQHF.